Detailed here is one TCR beta chain. This sample stems from a study of blood T cell repertoires in COVID-19. Germline lookup yields CDR1 SGDLS and CDR2 YYNGEE. V dropped 0 bases and J dropped 7; count of bases not matched to a gene: 16. The CDR3 is made up of 21 amino acids. Sequencing was performed with immunoSEQ multiplex PCR; in TCRdb, only in-frame clones are kept and a portion is missing. The sample holds 44,000 or so clones, less than 85% seen once. The source is a man between 45 and 60 years old with active COVID-19. V gene TRBV9 combines with J gene TRBJ2-2; 15 positions match TRBD2. Sequencing was performed on peripheral blood. The CDR3 DNA reads TGTGCCAGCAGCGTAGCCCGGAACAAGTGGACTAGCGGGGGGGCCGTCGGGGAGCTGTTTTTT. Protein sequence: CASSVARNKWTSGGAVGELFF.